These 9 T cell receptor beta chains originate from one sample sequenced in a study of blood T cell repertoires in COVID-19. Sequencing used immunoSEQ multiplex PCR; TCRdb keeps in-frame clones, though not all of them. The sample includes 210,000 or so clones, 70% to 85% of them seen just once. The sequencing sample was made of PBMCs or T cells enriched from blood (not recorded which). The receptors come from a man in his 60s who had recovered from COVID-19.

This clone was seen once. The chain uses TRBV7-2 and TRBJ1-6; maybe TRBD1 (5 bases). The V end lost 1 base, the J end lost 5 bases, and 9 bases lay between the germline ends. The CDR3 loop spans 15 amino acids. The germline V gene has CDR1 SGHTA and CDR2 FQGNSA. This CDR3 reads CASSLVRGNNSPLHF. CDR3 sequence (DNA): TGTGCCAGCAGCTTAGTTCGGGGGAATAATTCACCCCTCCACTTT.

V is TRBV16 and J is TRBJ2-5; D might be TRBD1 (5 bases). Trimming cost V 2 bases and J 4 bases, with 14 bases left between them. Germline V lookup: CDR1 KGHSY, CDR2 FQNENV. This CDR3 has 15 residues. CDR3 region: CASSQRQGMSETQYF. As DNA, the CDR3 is TGTGCCAGCAGCCAACGGCAGGGAATGTCAGAGACCCAGTACTTC.

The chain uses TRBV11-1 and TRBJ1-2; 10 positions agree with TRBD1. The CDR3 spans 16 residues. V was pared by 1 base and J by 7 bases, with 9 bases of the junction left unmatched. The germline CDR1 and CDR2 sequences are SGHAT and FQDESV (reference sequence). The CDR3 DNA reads TGTGCCAGCAGCTTAGAGATGACAGGGGGCGCCTCTGGCTACACCTTC. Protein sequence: CASSLEMTGGASGYTF.

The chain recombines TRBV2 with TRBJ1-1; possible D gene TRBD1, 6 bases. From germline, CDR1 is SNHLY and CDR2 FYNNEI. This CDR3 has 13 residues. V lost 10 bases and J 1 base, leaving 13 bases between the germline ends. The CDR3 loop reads CATKGGQNTEAFF. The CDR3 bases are TGTGCCACCAAAGGGGGTCAGAACACTGAAGCTTTCTTT. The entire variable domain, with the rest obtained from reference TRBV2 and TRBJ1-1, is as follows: EPEVTQTPSHQVTQMGQEVILRCVPISNHLYFYWYRQILGQKVEFLVSFYNNEISEKSEIFDDQFSVERPDGSNFTLKIRSTKLEDSAMYFCATKGGQNTEAFFGQGTRLTVV.

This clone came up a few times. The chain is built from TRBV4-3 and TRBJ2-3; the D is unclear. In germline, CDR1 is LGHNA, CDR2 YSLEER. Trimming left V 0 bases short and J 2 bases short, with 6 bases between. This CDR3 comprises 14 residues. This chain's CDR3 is CASSQEVYTDTQYF. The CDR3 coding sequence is TGCGCCAGCAGCCAAGAAGTCTACACAGATACGCAGTATTTT.

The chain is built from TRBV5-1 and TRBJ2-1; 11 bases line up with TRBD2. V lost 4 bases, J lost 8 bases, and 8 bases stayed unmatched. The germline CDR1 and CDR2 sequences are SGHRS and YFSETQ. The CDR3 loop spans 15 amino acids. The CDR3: CASSAGTSGSHEQFF. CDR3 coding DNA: TGCGCCAGCAGCGCGGGGACTAGCGGTTCCCATGAGCAGTTCTTC.

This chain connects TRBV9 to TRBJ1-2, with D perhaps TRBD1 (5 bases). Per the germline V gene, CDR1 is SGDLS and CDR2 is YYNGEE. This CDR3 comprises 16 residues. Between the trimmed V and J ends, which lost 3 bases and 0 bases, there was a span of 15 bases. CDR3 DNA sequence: TGTGCCAGCAGCGGGAAAGACAGAGACACTAACTATGGCTACACCTTC. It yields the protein CASSGKDRDTNYGYTF.

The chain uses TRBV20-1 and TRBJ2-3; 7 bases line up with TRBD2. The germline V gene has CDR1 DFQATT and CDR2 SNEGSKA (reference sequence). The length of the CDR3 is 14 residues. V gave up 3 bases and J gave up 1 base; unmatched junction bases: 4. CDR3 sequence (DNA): TGCAGTGCTAGTCTAGCGGTAGGCACAGATACGCAGTATTTT. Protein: CSASLAVGTDTQYF.

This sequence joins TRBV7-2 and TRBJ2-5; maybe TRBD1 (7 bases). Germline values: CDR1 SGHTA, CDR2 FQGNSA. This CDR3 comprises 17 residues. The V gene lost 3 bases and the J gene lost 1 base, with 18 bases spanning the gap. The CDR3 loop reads CASSLAGQLAVQETQYF. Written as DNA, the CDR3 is TGTGCCAGCAGCTTGGCGGGACAGTTGGCTGTCCAAGAGACCCAGTACTTC.